The next 18 T cell receptor beta chains were all read from a single sample in a study of PD-1 blockade in mismatch repair-deficient tumors. TCRdb keeps only in-frame clones here, not all; method: immunoSEQ multiplex PCR. This repertoire shows 100,000 to 150,000 clones, about 85% found once; its top ten account for approximately 13%. Sample: peripheral blood, taken 44 weeks after starting pembrolizumab. The source of these receptors is an adult with mismatch repair-deficient cancer.

The table lists this clone with a count of one. This chain uses TRBV6-6 with TRBJ1-1; no firm D call. There are 14 residues in the CDR3. Germline V gene sequence: CDR1 MNHNY, CDR2 SVGAGI (reference sequence). V lost 2 bases and J lost 0, with 7 bases in between. In DNA, the CDR3 is TGTGCCAGCAGTTACGTGGGTCTGAACACTGAAGCTTTCTTT. Protein product: CASSYVGLNTEAFF.

The chain combines TRBV19 with TRBJ1-1, with TRBD1 matching over 7 bases. The V and J ends lost 4 bases and 0 bases, in that order; junction bases with no gene match: 8. The CDR3 covers 16 residues. Looked up from germline, CDR1 is LNHDA and CDR2 is SQIVND (reference sequence). The CDR3 sequence is CASSSRQGSMNTEAFF. In nucleotides, the CDR3 is TGTGCCAGTAGTAGTCGACAGGGTTCAATGAACACTGAAGCTTTCTTT.

V usage is TRBV11-2 and J usage is TRBJ1-2; 7 bases align to TRBD1. Unmatched junction bases numbered 15, after V lost 4 bases and J lost 7 bases. The CDR3 covers 16 residues. CDR1 and CDR2 from the germline V gene are SGHAT and FQNNGV. The chain's CDR3 is CASSSVRGTYYPGYTF. The DNA for the CDR3 is TGTGCCAGCAGCTCCGTCAGGGGGACCTATTATCCTGGCTACACCTTC.

The chain uses TRBV30 and TRBJ2-2; 9 bases line up with TRBD1. With V trimmed by 8 bases and J by 1 base, 5 bases remained unmatched. The CDR3 is 14 residues long. CDR1 and CDR2 (germline): GTSNPN, SVGIG (reference sequence). This CDR3 reads CAHTGGGNTGELFF. The CDR3 DNA reads as TGTGCCCATACAGGGGGCGGGAACACCGGGGAGCTGTTTTTT.

The J gene is TRBJ2-1, the V gene TRBV4-3; D remains unclear. The ends were cut back, 4 bases at V and 2 bases at J, with 12 bases in the middle. This CDR3 comprises 15 residues. Germline V lookup: CDR1 LGHNA, CDR2 YSLEER. The CDR3 loop is CASSLVGNTYNEQFF. The CDR3 DNA reads TGCGCCAGCAGCCTTGTGGGCAACACCTACAATGAGCAGTTCTTC.

The V gene is TRBV19, the J gene TRBJ1-3; 9 nucleotides agree with TRBD1. This CDR3 has 18 residues. The germline V gene has CDR1 LNHDA and CDR2 SQIVND (reference sequence). Trimming cost V 4 bases and J 4 bases; bases outside gene matches: 14. The CDR3 is CASSTTGTGNMDGNTIYF. Here the CDR3 DNA reads TGTGCCAGTAGTACTACCGGGACAGGGAATATGGACGGAAACACCATATATTTT.

This chain connects TRBV5-4 to TRBJ1-1; D remains unclear. Trimming took off 0 bases at V and 0 bases at J, with 6 bases between the two ends. The CDR3 consists of 14 residues. Germline V gene lookup returns CDR1 SGHNT and CDR2 YYREEE (reference sequence). Here the CDR3 DNA reads TGTGCCAGCAGCTTGGGCCAGATGAACACTGAAGCTTTCTTT. Translation gives CASSLGQMNTEAFF.

This clone was found once. The chain is built from TRBV5-1 and TRBJ2-1, with 7 bases that match TRBD1. This CDR3 comprises 17 residues. V was pared by 2 bases and J by 4 bases, with 12 bases of the junction left unmatched. Per the germline V gene, CDR1 is SGHRS and CDR2 is YFSETQ. CDR3 coding DNA: TGCGCCAGCAGCTTTGGACAGGTTTCGGGTTCTTACAATGAGCAGTTCTTC. Its translation: CASSFGQVSGSYNEQFF.

V and J are TRBV27 and TRBJ2-5, with D possibly being TRBD1 (5 bases). Germline V CDR1 and CDR2: MNHEY, SMNVEV (reference sequence). The length of the CDR3 is 15 residues. Trimming pared 3 bases from V and 7 bases from J, leaving 18 bases between. CDR3 sequence: CASSFDSLGDGTQYF. The DNA of the CDR3 is TGTGCCAGCAGTTTTGACAGCTTGGGCGATGGGACCCAGTACTTC.

The chain recombines TRBV6-5 with TRBJ1-4, with a possible D match to TRBD1 (5 bases). There are 13 residues in the CDR3. Germline CDR1 and CDR2: MNHEY and SVGAGI. Trimming removed 5 bases from V and 4 bases from J, with 8 bases in between. The CDR3 sequence is CASSKGLNEKLFF. CDR3 nucleotides: TGTGCCAGCAGTAAGGGACTTAATGAAAAACTGTTTTTT.

This chain joins TRBV18 and TRBJ1-5; 8 bases are a match to TRBD1. Germline-derived CDR1 and CDR2 are KGHSH and LQKENI. Unmatched junction bases numbered 6, after V lost 5 bases and J lost 0 bases. The CDR3 has 16 amino acids. The CDR3 sequence is CASSGQGVDSNQPQHF. Written as DNA, the CDR3 is TGTGCCAGCTCAGGACAGGGAGTAGATAGCAATCAGCCCCAGCATTTT.

The J gene is TRBJ1-1, the V gene TRBV27, with D maybe TRBD1 (5 bases). The ends were cut back, 6 bases at V and 1 base at J, with 15 bases in the middle. This CDR3 comprises 15 residues. The V gene's germline CDR1 is MNHEY and CDR2 SMNVEV (reference sequence). CDR3 loop: CASRLDSNWNTEAFF. In nucleotides, the CDR3 is TGTGCCAGCAGGCTTGACAGTAATTGGAACACTGAAGCTTTCTTT.

This chain connects TRBV19 to TRBJ1-1; D ambiguous. This CDR3 contains 15 residues. V lost 5 bases, J lost 7 bases, and 20 bases lay in between. Germline loops: CDR1 LNHDA, CDR2 SQIVND (reference sequence). The CDR3 DNA reads TGTGCCAGTAGTCCCCGGCGGGAGGTTCTGAATGAAGCTTTCTTT. Translated, it gives CASSPRREVLNEAFF. The full variable domain, with the rest looked up from reference TRBV19 and TRBJ1-1, is DGGITQSPKYLFRKEGQNVTLSCEQNLNHDAMYWYRQDPGQGLRLIYYSQIVNDFQKGDIAEGYSVSREKKESFPLTVTSAQKNPTAFYLCASSPRREVLNEAFFGQGTRLTVV.

J is TRBJ2-5 and V is TRBV5-1; D is unresolved. This CDR3 is 15 amino acids long. Per germline, CDR1 SGHRS and CDR2 YFSETQ. Trimming removed 1 base at V and 5 bases at J, with 15 bases between. Here the CDR3 DNA reads TGCGCCAGCAGCTTGTCAGTAGGGTTCAAGGAGACCCAGTACTTC. It specifies CASSLSVGFKETQYF. The full variable domain, its missing parts supplied by reference TRBV5-1 and TRBJ2-5, is KAGVTQTPRYLIKTRGQQVTLSCSPISGHRSVSWYQQTPGQGLQFLFEYFSETQRNKGNFPGRFSGRQFSNSRSEMNVSTLELGDSALYLCASSLSVGFKETQYFGPGTRLLVL.

The CDR3 sequence is CASSIGGGRAYEQYF. CDR3 coding DNA: TGTGCCAGTAGTATCGGTGGCGGGAGGGCCTACGAGCAGTACTTC. The rearrangement links TRBV19 to TRBJ2-7; 9 nucleotides match TRBD2. The ends lost 3 bases at V and 2 bases at J; junction bases unmatched: 5. Germline CDR1 LNHDA, CDR2 SQIVND (reference sequence). CDR3 length: 15 amino acids.

The chain combines TRBV7-8 with TRBJ2-1; D gene unclear. The CDR3 runs to 13 residues. With 2 bases removed from V and 7 bases from J, the gap between germline ends came to 9 bases. The germline V gene has CDR1 SGHVS and CDR2 FQNEAQ. As DNA, the CDR3 is TGTGCCAGCAGCTTACGGGCTGGAAATGAGCAGTTCTTC. It specifies CASSLRAGNEQFF.

This clone was seen more than once but under ten times. The V gene is TRBV19, the J gene TRBJ2-3; no firm D call. This CDR3 is built from 11 residues. V lost 11 bases and J lost 4, with 10 bases in between. Germline CDR1 and CDR2: LNHDA and SQIVND (reference sequence). The CDR3 spells CACRGADTQYF. CDR3 DNA sequence: TGTGCCTGCCGTGGGGCAGATACGCAGTATTTT.

The gene calls are TRBV7-2 and TRBJ2-5; 7 positions match TRBD1. The CDR3 extends over 14 amino acids. Germline values: CDR1 SGHTA, CDR2 FQGNSA. Unmatched junction bases numbered 6, after V lost 5 bases and J lost 3 bases. CDR3 sequence: CASSPRTGKETQYF. In DNA, the CDR3 is TGTGCCAGCAGCCCCCGGACAGGAAAAGAGACCCAGTACTTC.